The next 3 T cell receptor beta chains were all read from a single sample in a study of T-cell reconstitution after alpha-beta-depleted transplantation in children. Preparation of the TCRbeta library involved a method that used unique molecular identifiers. TCRdb itself ran the PCR reads through MiXCR, one entry per CDR3 protein. Of 120,000 or so distinct CDR3 sequences listed, 10% to 13% were seen once; the top ten hold 8%. The sequencing used PBMCs from the stem cell graft donor, collected from the stem cell graft. These TCRs come from a human donor who donated a stem cell graft to a child with acute lymphoblastic leukemia.

Comment on this clonotype: A much bigger clone sits one base away, suggesting this may be a read error. The CDR3 DNA reads as TGTGCCAGCAGTCCCGAGCCGGGACAGGGGACGTATCAGCAGTTCTTC. Translated, it gives CASSPEPGQGTYQQFF. The chain uses TRBV12-3 or TRBV12-4 and TRBJ2-1; 10 nucleotides match TRBD1. This CDR3 is built from 16 residues. The trim removed 5 bases at V and 11 bases at J, leaving 15 bases unmatched.

This clonotype was recorded at least ten times. The rearrangement joins TRBV28 to TRBJ2-2; D might be TRBD1 (5 bases). Germline CDR1 and CDR2: MDHEN and SYDVKM. Trimming removed 2 bases at V and 4 bases at J, with 14 bases between. The CDR3 loop spans 16 amino acids. The DNA of the CDR3 is TGTGCCAGCAGTTTACTACCCCAGGGTACCACCGGGGAGCTGTTTTTT. Encoded protein: CASSLLPQGTTGELFF.

This clonotype was detected ten times or more. The genes are TRBV29-1 and TRBJ2-5; TRBD2 matches 11 bases. The V gene end was trimmed by 3 bases and the J gene end by 7 bases; junction bases not matched to a gene: 10. From germline, CDR1 is SQVTM and CDR2 ANQGSEA. There are 15 residues in the CDR3. CDR3 loop: CSVELSSGRSGTQYF. Here the CDR3 DNA reads TGCAGCGTTGAGTTGTCTAGCGGGAGGTCTGGGACCCAGTACTTC.